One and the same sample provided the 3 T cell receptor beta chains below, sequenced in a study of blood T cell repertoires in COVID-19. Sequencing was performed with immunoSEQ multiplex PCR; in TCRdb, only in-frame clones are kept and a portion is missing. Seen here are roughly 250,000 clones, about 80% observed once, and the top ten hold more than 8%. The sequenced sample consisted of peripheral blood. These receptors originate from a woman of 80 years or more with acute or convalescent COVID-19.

The CDR3 nucleotides are TGTGCCAGCAGCCAGGACGGGTCTTCGGAGGACCAGCCAAGCTCCTATAATTCACCCCTCCACTTT. This sequence encodes CASSQDGSSEDQPSSYNSPLHF. The chain has TRBV14 and TRBJ1-6, with no clear D. Trimming removed 3 bases at V and 0 bases at J, with 27 bases between. CDR3 size: 22 residues. Germline V gene data show CDR1 as SGHDN and CDR2 as FVKESK.

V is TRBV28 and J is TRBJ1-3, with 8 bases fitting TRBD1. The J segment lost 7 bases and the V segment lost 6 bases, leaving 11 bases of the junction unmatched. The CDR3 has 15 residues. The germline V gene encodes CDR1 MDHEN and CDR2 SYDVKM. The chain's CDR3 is CASSTGQAGSNTIYF. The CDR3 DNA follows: TGTGCCAGCAGCACGGGACAGGCAGGGAGTAACACCATATATTTT.

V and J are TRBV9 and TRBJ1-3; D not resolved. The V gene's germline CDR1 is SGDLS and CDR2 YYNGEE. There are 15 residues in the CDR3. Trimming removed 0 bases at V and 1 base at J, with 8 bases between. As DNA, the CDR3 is TGTGCCAGCAGCGTAGAATCCTCTTCTGGAAACACCATATATTTT. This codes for CASSVESSSGNTIYF.